This T cell receptor (beta chain) was captured in a study of T cells in Graves' hyperthyroidism and ophthalmopathy. Remarks on this clonotype: A much larger clone is a single base away; this may be a read error.

What was amplified from RNA transcripts were TCR beta CDR3 regions. A set of HTBI primers served as the primers for a first-round RT-PCR of the TCR CDR3. TCRdb re-called the multiplex PCR reads through MiXCR, storing one row per CDR3 protein. The sample has hundreds of thousands of distinct CDR3 sequences; more than 15% are singletons. This CDR3 region has 19 residues. The germline gives CDR1 MDHEN, CDR2 SYDVKM. J gave up 4 bases and V 3 bases, and 10 bases lay outside the gene matches. The specimen sequenced was blood. The genes are TRBV28 and TRBJ2-1; 15 nucleotides agree with TRBD2. This TCR was recovered from a woman aged 18-29 years with Graves' hyperthyroidism that later progressed to Graves' ophthalmopathy. In nucleotides, the CDR3 is TGTGCCAGCAGTTTGCGGGGGACTAGCGGGAGGCCCGCATACAATGAGCAGTTCTTC. It codes for CASSLRGTSGRPAYNEQFF.